This T cell receptor (beta chain) was recorded in a study of T cell responses to AZD1222 COVID-19 vaccine (dated by TCRdb to 2020 to 2022). About the study as a whole: A total of just over 230 trial participants underwent TCR sequencing, of whom 207 had received two doses of AZD1222 and some 25 had received two doses of the MenACWY control vaccine. Trial participants were enrolled by age into subgroups of 18-55, 56-69 and 70-plus years, and around 140, 26 and 57 TCR-sequenced participants, respectively, were included in these subgroups.

The CDR3 holds 17 amino acids from the cysteine to the phenylalanine. The entry retains the CDR3 DNA only, 51 bases that are in frame from base 1. The junction shows trimming of 0 bases on V and 4 bases on J, and the gene matches do not reach 9 bases of it. Reading the germline V gene gives CDR1 SGHRS and CDR2 YFSETQ. Results the study describes overall, beyond this receptor: A significant rise in spike-specific TCR breadth and depth was observed after two AZD1222 doses relative to day 0 and relative to MenACWY recipients. No day 14 peak-response samples were available, so repertoires were characterized only after the peak T cell response. Epitopes outside the regions mutated in the B.1.351 and B.1.1.7 variants were reportedly recognized by nearly half of the unique spike-specific TCRs. Conclusions about previously exposed vaccinees are limited, since just five to seven AZD1222 recipients were seropositive for SARS-CoV-2 at baseline. Participants were mostly white British and included more females than males, and it was suggested by the authors that clonal diversity may have been underestimated. The 56-69-year group was small, and its depth increase did not reach significance, likely because of low power. The whole spike protein was spanned by vaccine-associated CD4 TCRs, and dominant responses were seen in regions 160-218 and 743-854.

The intended sense of this specimen's time point label: about 28 days (+/-7) after the second vaccine dose. AZD1222 recipients whose second dose came at about 4 weeks and those whose second dose came at about 12 weeks were combined into one group, since spike-specific TCR depth and breadth did not differ between the two schedules. The vaccinee samples were drawn from two UK trials, COV001 and COV002, one of which was a single-blind randomized controlled phase 2/3 trial testing AZD1222 (ChAdOx1 nCoV-19) in healthy adults. For TCRbeta chain sequencing, PBMC samples from trial participants were taken at day 0 and at day 28 after the second dose. With regard to this clone: The antigen it binds to is not known. The record has no base qualities; no much larger clone is one base away.

The CDR3 regions of human TCRbeta chains were subjected to immunosequencing. On the study's bioinformatics: TCRs in the repertoires were compared against a reference library of SARS-CoV-2-specific TCRs that had been generated with the MIRA antigen-specificity platform. Breadth meant the fraction of unique TCRs that were SARS-CoV-2-associated, whereas depth meant the fraction of total T cells that were SARS-CoV-2-associated. Using the MIRA data, every spike-specific TCR was mapped to the spike region that the TCR reacted to and assigned to either a CD4 or a CD8 class. Log10-transformed breadth and depth values were compared by one-way ANOVA with Sidak's multiple comparisons tests. TCRdb carries this immuneACCESS record with in-frame sequences only. Its versions omit some clonotypes, under half of them owing to an unresolved V gene in the studies checked, with the rest unexplained. That table is the source of V, J and clone size, and D and trimming were worked out from the DNA. The table for this sample lists approximately 69,000 clones; over 65% of them were counted only once. About 23% of the sample is taken by the ten largest.

This chain joins TRBV5-1 to TRBJ2-3, with TRBD1 identical over 9 junction bases. Specimen: peripheral blood, collected 28 days after the second AZD1222 dose. This sequence originates from an adult who received the AZD1222 COVID-19 vaccine. The CDR3 loop reads CASSLELGQGFSDTQYF. The DNA sequence is given as TGCGCCAGCAGCTTGGAGTTGGGACAGGGATTCTCAGATACGCAGTATTTT.